The 21 T cell receptor beta chains in this list originate from one sample, sequenced in a study of Ad26.COV2.S vaccination and SARS-CoV-2 variants. The protocol was immunoSEQ multiplex PCR, while the TCRdb copy is restricted to in-frame clones and leaves out a portion. The sample yields around 450,000 clones, approximately 89% seen once. This sample's treatment: around 19 received Ad26.COV2.S at low or high dose, single or two shots; 5 received placebo; per-sample allocation not given. Sampling took place 63 days after the first vaccine or placebo injection. The material sequenced was peripheral blood, taken in a trial of Ad26.COV2.S vaccine versus placebo. Receptor source: a person between 18 and 59 years old who received the Ad26.COV2.S COVID-19 vaccine or a placebo.

Comments on this clone: The sample has other DNA sequences that encode this CDR3 too. CDR3 DNA sequence: TGTGCCAGCAGCTGGGACAGGGGGCTCTATGGCTACACCTTC. This encodes CASSWDRGLYGYTF. V gene TRBV5-4 combines with J gene TRBJ1-2; 12 bases line up with TRBD1. Germline CDR1 is SGHNT and CDR2 is YYREEE (reference sequence). This CDR3 contains 14 residues. V dropped 3 bases and J dropped 4; count of bases not matched to a gene: 1.

The rearrangement links TRBV9 to TRBJ1-4; D is unclear. The V end lost 4 bases, the J end lost 4 bases, and 11 bases lay between the germline ends. The CDR3 spans 14 residues. Germline V lookup: CDR1 SGDLS, CDR2 YYNGEE. CDR3 in amino acids: CASSPWRNNEKLFF. CDR3 DNA: TGTGCCAGCAGCCCGTGGAGAAATAATGAAAAACTGTTTTTT.

The gene calls are TRBV7-9 and TRBJ2-7; 8 nucleotides match TRBD1. There are 14 residues in the CDR3. V shed 3 bases and J 2 bases; nucleotides not matched to a gene: 3. The germline V gene has CDR1 SEHNR and CDR2 FQNEAQ (reference sequence). In DNA, the CDR3 is TGTGCCAGCAGCTTTGGACAGGGCCCCTACGAGCAGTACGTC. Translated: CASSFGQGPYEQYV.

The chain is built from TRBV19 and TRBJ2-3, with 8 bases aligning to TRBD1. CDR1 is LNHDA and CDR2 is SQIVND in the germline V gene (reference sequence). This CDR3 has 15 residues. The junction had 6 bases not matched to a gene; V was cut back by 4 bases and J by 3 bases. As DNA, the CDR3 is TGTGCCAGTAGTACGATTTGGACAGGGACAGATACGCAGTATTTT. Amino acid sequence: CASSTIWTGTDTQYF.

The J gene is TRBJ1-1, the V gene TRBV2; 9 nucleotides align to TRBD1. CDR3 size: 15 residues. CDR1 and CDR2 from the germline V gene are SNHLY and FYNNEI. Unmatched junction bases numbered 10, after V lost 6 bases and J lost 5 bases. The CDR3 reads CASSRTGGGGTEAFF. The CDR3 nucleotides read TGTGCCAGCAGCCGAACAGGGGGCGGAGGGACTGAAGCTTTCTTT.

The V and J genes are TRBV9 and TRBJ1-1; D uncertain. V was clipped by 5 bases and J by 0 bases, with 14 bases between them. The germline V gene encodes CDR1 SGDLS and CDR2 YYNGEE. The CDR3 consists of 15 residues. CDR3 sequence reads: CASSRDGYMNTEAFF. In nucleotides, the CDR3 is TGTGCCAGCAGTAGAGACGGATACATGAACACTGAAGCTTTCTTT. Full variable domain (remainder filled in from reference TRBV9 and TRBJ1-1): DSGVTQTPKHLITATGQRVTLRCSPRSGDLSVYWYQQSLDQGLQFLIQYYNGEERAKGNILERFSAQQFPDLHSELNLSSLELGDSALYFCASSRDGYMNTEAFFGQGTRLTVV.

This chain uses TRBV15 with TRBJ2-5; D remains unclear. V was cut by 3 bases and J by 1 base, with 9 bases left in between. Germline V gene data show CDR1 as LNHNV and CDR2 as YYDKDF (reference sequence). The CDR3 extends over 14 amino acids. The CDR3 DNA is TGTGCCACCAGCAGGGGTGGGTCCCAAGAGACCCAGTACTTC. Its translation is CATSRGGSQETQYF.

The V gene is TRBV5-6, the J gene TRBJ2-6, with D hard to call. From germline, CDR1 is SGHDT and CDR2 YYEEEE. Deletions cut 6 bases from V and 4 bases from J, with 14 bases between. This CDR3 is 15 amino acids long. CDR3 DNA: TGTGCCAGCACCTATCGGTTTACCGGGGCCAACGTCCTGACTTTC. Residues: CASTYRFTGANVLTF.

This clone came up once. The chain links TRBV28 to TRBJ1-6; no clear D. The CDR3 has 13 amino acids. CDR1 and CDR2 (germline): MDHEN, SYDVKM. Trimming cost V 8 bases and J 8 bases, with 13 bases left between them. The DNA of the CDR3 is TGTGCCAGCGACATGGGTCTGGATTCACCCCTCCACTTT. Its protein is CASDMGLDSPLHF.

The V gene is TRBV19, the J gene TRBJ1-4, with TRBD1 matching 10 bases. This CDR3 is 15 amino acids long. Per germline, CDR1 LNHDA and CDR2 SQIVND (reference sequence). Trimming removed 8 bases from V and 1 base from J; junction bases left unmatched: 4. CDR3 DNA sequence: TGTGCCAGTCGGGACAGGGGTGGAACTAATGAAAAACTGTTTTTT. As protein: CASRDRGGTNEKLFF.

The CDR3 spells CASSVGTSGNEQFF. In DNA, the CDR3 is TGTGCCAGCAGCGTAGGGACTAGCGGGAATGAGCAGTTCTTC. The chain carries TRBV9 and TRBJ2-1, with TRBD2 matching 11 bases. The trim removed 0 bases at V and 7 bases at J, leaving 0 bases unmatched. The CDR3 contains 14 residues. CDR1 is SGDLS and CDR2 is YYNGEE in the germline V gene.

The rearrangement uses TRBV13 and TRBJ2-7; weak D call: TRBD1 (6 bases). The ends were cut back, 4 bases at V and 2 bases at J, with 18 bases in the middle. The CDR3 sequence is 16 residues long. The germline CDR1 and CDR2 sequences are PRHDT and FYEKMQ (reference sequence). CDR3 residues: CASSWGLGTDTYEQYF. The CDR3 DNA sequence: TGTGCCAGCAGCTGGGGGCTGGGGACGGACACCTACGAGCAGTACTTC.

The rearrangement uses TRBV15 and TRBJ1-2, with a tentative D call TRBD1 (6 bases). The CDR3 covers 14 residues. V was cut by 0 bases and J by 8 bases, with 13 bases left in between. Per the germline V gene, CDR1 is LNHNV and CDR2 is YYDKDF (reference sequence). In DNA, the CDR3 is TGTGCCACCAGCAGAGACACAGGGTATAGCGGCTACACCTTC. Residues: CATSRDTGYSGYTF.

The V call is TRBV19, the J call TRBJ1-5, with TRBD1 identical over 7 bases. V lost 5 bases to trimming and J lost 7 bases; unmatched junction nucleotides: 17. Looked up from germline, CDR1 is LNHDA and CDR2 is SQIVND (reference sequence). CDR3 length: 17 residues. The CDR3: CASSLRQGEDYGQPQHF. In nucleotides, the CDR3 is TGTGCCAGTAGTCTGAGACAGGGTGAGGATTATGGACAGCCCCAGCATTTT.

This clone was seen a single time. CDR3 protein: CAGAGWRDEQYF. In DNA, the CDR3 is TGTGCCGGAGCCGGGTGGCGGGACGAGCAGTACTTC. This chain joins TRBV30 and TRBJ2-7, with D possibly matching TRBD2 (5 bases). The V and J ends lost 8 bases and 5 bases respectively, with 16 bases between them. The length of the CDR3 is 12 residues. Germline V lookup: CDR1 GTSNPN, CDR2 SVGIG (reference sequence). Using reference TRBV30 and TRBJ2-7 for the parts outside the CDR3, the full variable domain is SQTIHQWPATLVQPVGSPLSLECTVEGTSNPNLYWYRQAAGRGLQLLFYSVGIGQISSEVPQNLSASRPQDRQFILSSKKLLLSDSGFYLCAGAGWRDEQYFGPGTRLTVT.

The rearrangement links TRBV6-5 to TRBJ2-1, with TRBD2 matching 9 bases. Germline V lookup: CDR1 MNHEY, CDR2 SVGAGI. With 6 bases clipped from V and 4 bases from J, the junction kept 7 bases outside the gene matches. The CDR3 extends over 15 amino acids. CDR3 coding DNA: TGTGCCAGCAGGATTAGCGGGGGCGCGTACAATGAGCAGTTCTTC. Translation: CASRISGGAYNEQFF.

The CDR3 bases are TGTGCCAGCAGGGACGACAGGGTACGGTTGTGGTACGTC. Translated: CASRDDRVRLWYV. The genes are TRBV12-3 or TRBV12-4 and TRBJ2-7; 7 bases match TRBD1. J was trimmed by 12 bases and V by 6 bases; bases with no gene match: 14. The CDR3 sequence is 13 residues long.

The chain has TRBV7-9 and TRBJ2-1, with D unresolved. Per germline, CDR1 SEHNR and CDR2 FQNEAQ (reference sequence). The CDR3 sequence is 14 residues long. Trimming removed 8 bases at V and 0 bases at J, with 11 bases between. This CDR3 is CASQSTSSYNEQFF. The CDR3 region has the DNA TGTGCCAGCCAGAGCACGAGCTCCTACAATGAGCAGTTCTTC.

The rearrangement joins TRBV7-2 to TRBJ2-1, with 8 bases identical to TRBD2. Looked up from germline, CDR1 is SGHTA and CDR2 is FQGNSA. Trimming cost V 5 bases and J 10 bases; bases outside gene matches: 16. This CDR3 region has 16 residues. CDR3 in amino acids: CASSIGGGRRSLEQFF. CDR3 in DNA: TGTGCCAGCAGCATAGGCGGGGGGCGCCGGTCTTTAGAGCAGTTCTTC.

The chain links TRBV18 to TRBJ2-6; 7 positions match TRBD2. Trimming at V came to 3 bases and at J to 0 bases, leaving 5 bases not matched to a gene. CDR1 KGHSH and CDR2 LQKENI come from the germline V gene. The CDR3 is made up of 17 amino acids. CDR3 DNA: TGTGCCAGCTCACCCCTGGGGGGGACCTCTGGGGCCAACGTCCTGACTTTC. It encodes CASSPLGGTSGANVLTF.

This chain joins TRBV7-2 and TRBJ1-1; the D is unclear. The CDR3 has 13 amino acids. V was trimmed by 4 bases and J by 1 base, leaving 7 bases between them. Germline assignment: CDR1 SGHTA and CDR2 FQGNSA. CDR3 sequence reads: CASSSQQNTEAFF. The CDR3 DNA reads as TGTGCCAGCAGCTCACAGCAGAACACTGAAGCTTTCTTT.